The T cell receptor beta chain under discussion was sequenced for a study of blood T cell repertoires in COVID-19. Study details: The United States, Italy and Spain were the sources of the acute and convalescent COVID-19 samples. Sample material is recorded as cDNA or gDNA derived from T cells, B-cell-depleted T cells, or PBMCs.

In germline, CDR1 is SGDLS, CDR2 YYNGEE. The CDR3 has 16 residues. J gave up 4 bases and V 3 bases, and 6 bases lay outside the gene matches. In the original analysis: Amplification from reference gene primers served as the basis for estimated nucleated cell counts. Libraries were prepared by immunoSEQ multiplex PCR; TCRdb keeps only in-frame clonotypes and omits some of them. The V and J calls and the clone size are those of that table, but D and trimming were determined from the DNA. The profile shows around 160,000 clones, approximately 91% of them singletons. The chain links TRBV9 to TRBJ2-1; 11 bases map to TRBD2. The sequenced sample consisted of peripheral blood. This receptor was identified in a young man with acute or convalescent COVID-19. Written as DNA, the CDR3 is TGTGCCAGCAGCGGCGGACTAGCGGGTTTATACAATGAGCAGTTCTTC. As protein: CASSGGLAGLYNEQFF.